The 16 T cell receptor beta chains presented below share a single source sample, sequenced in a study of CD8+ T cells in alopecia areata. Reverse transcribed after extraction, RNA yielded cDNA as the sequencing template. Assay: immunoSEQ multiplex PCR; the TCRdb copy retains only in-frame clones and omits some. The data hold roughly 250,000 clones, with about 68% observed a single time. The sequencing here drew on CD4+ T cells sorted from blood, taken at week 0. Source of these receptors: a human donor with alopecia areata.

The rearrangement links TRBV30 to TRBJ1-2; D is undetermined. The CDR3 length is 14 residues. From germline, CDR1 is GTSNPN and CDR2 SVGIG (reference sequence). V was shortened by 3 bases and J by 0 bases, with 11 bases between the two germline ends. Here the CDR3 DNA reads TGTGCCTGGAGAGAACCGCGAACTAACTATGGCTACACCTTC. It encodes CAWREPRTNYGYTF.

The chain has TRBV10-3 and TRBJ2-2, with D possibly matching TRBD2 (6 bases). Germline CDR1 ENHRY, CDR2 SYGVKD. The CDR3 totals 15 residues. The V gene lost 7 bases and the J gene lost 0 bases, with 12 bases spanning the gap. The CDR3 coding sequence is TGTGCCATCAAGGAGGGTACAGCGAACACCGGGGAGCTGTTTTTT. Protein product: CAIKEGTANTGELFF.

J is TRBJ2-5 and V is TRBV5-1; 9 nucleotides line up with TRBD1. The germline V gene encodes CDR1 SGHRS and CDR2 YFSETQ. The CDR3 spans 14 residues. Trimming removed 4 bases from V and 4 bases from J; junction bases left unmatched: 5. The CDR3 spells CASSTRTGAETQYF. DNA for the CDR3: TGCGCCAGCAGCACTCGGACAGGGGCAGAGACCCAGTACTTC.

This clone was seen only once. Different DNA sequences within this sample yield the same CDR3. The gene calls are TRBV5-1 and TRBJ2-1; tentatively, D is TRBD1 (6 bases). V lost 2 bases and J lost 6, with 9 bases in between. The CDR3 totals 13 residues. CDR1 and CDR2 from the germline V gene are SGHRS and YFSETQ. For the CDR3, the DNA is TGCGCCAGCAGCTTTACAGGGTCCAATGAGCAGTTCTTC. Encoded protein: CASSFTGSNEQFF.

V and J are TRBV5-1 and TRBJ1-1; TRBD1 matches 8 bases. The CDR3 is 14 amino acids. Germline V gene sequence: CDR1 SGHRS, CDR2 YFSETQ. V lost 3 bases to trimming and J lost 6 bases; unmatched junction nucleotides: 7. The chain's CDR3 is CASSSGQVIPEAFF. CDR3 bases: TGCGCCAGCAGCTCGGGACAGGTGATACCTGAAGCTTTCTTT.

This clone was seen once. The gene calls are TRBV2 and TRBJ2-3, with D perhaps matching TRBD2 (7 bases). CDR1 is SNHLY, CDR2 FYNNEI, per germline. Between the trimmed V and J ends, which lost 4 bases and 4 bases, there was a span of 9 bases. This CDR3 comprises 13 residues. The DNA for the CDR3 is TGTGCCAGCAGTGCGGGGGGCGCAGATACGCAGTATTTT. Amino acid sequence: CASSAGGADTQYF.

This chain uses TRBV11-1 with TRBJ2-1; possible D gene TRBD1, 6 bases. Germline assignment: CDR1 SGHAT and CDR2 FQDESV (reference sequence). The germline V and J ends were trimmed by 1 base and 6 bases, with 7 bases remaining between them. CDR3 size: 13 residues. This CDR3 reads CASSLGGGNEQFF. The CDR3 nucleotides are TGTGCCAGCAGCTTAGGAGGGGGCAATGAGCAGTTCTTC.

The chain combines TRBV18 with TRBJ2-3; perhaps D is TRBD1 or TRBD2 (5 bases each). The CDR3 sequence is 18 residues long. With 1 base removed from V and 8 bases from J, the gap between germline ends came to 25 bases. The germline CDR1 and CDR2 sequences are KGHSH and LQKENI. The CDR3 coding sequence is TGTGCCAGCTCACCACGGGAAGACCCTTCCCCGAGGGGTGTTACGCAGTATTTT. This encodes CASSPREDPSPRGVTQYF.

This chain links TRBV6-5 with TRBJ2-7; D is possibly TRBD2 (6 bases). The V end was cut by 5 bases, the J end by 5 bases, with 16 bases between. Germline CDR1 MNHEY, CDR2 SVGAGI. CDR3 length equals 14 residues. The CDR3 is CASSGGSFANEQYF. In DNA, the CDR3 is TGTGCCAGCAGTGGGGGGTCCTTCGCTAACGAGCAGTACTTC.

This rearrangement joins TRBV25-1 to TRBJ2-7; D might be TRBD2 (5 bases). The CDR3 has 16 amino acids. Germline CDR1 and CDR2: MGHDK and SYGVNS. V was cut by 6 bases and J by 0 bases, with 18 bases left in between. CDR3 sequence: CASSARIGGSSYEQYF. CDR3 DNA sequence: TGTGCCAGCAGCGCCCGTATAGGAGGCAGCTCCTACGAGCAGTACTTC.

The chain recombines TRBV27 with TRBJ2-7, with D perhaps matching TRBD1 (5 bases). This CDR3 region has 14 residues. Germline CDR1 and CDR2: MNHEY and SMNVEV (reference sequence). The V and J ends lost 2 bases and 6 bases respectively, with 14 bases between them. CDR3 nucleotide sequence: TGTGCCAGCAGTTTACCATGGTGCAGGGCCGAGCAGTACTTC. Amino acids: CASSLPWCRAEQYF.

The chain uses TRBV6-5 and TRBJ2-1; D is undetermined. Deletions cut 2 bases from V and 6 bases from J, with 11 bases between. The CDR3 sequence is 14 residues long. Germline lookup yields CDR1 MNHEY and CDR2 SVGAGI. This chain's CDR3 is CASSYLGHFNEQFF. CDR3 in DNA: TGTGCCAGCAGTTACCTTGGGCACTTCAATGAGCAGTTCTTC.

The rearrangement uses TRBV9 and TRBJ2-3; 9 bases agree with TRBD2. The CDR3 extends over 16 amino acids. J lost 2 bases, V lost 4 bases, and 8 bases had no gene match. Germline V gene data show CDR1 as SGDLS and CDR2 as YYNGEE. CDR3: CASSRASGGYTDTQYF. CDR3 bases: TGTGCCAGCAGCCGTGCCAGCGGGGGGTACACAGATACGCAGTATTTT.

CDR3 protein: CASSESPPRSYTF. The CDR3 region has the DNA TGTGCCAGCAGTGAATCGCCCCCGAGGAGCTACACCTTC. V and J are TRBV25-1 and TRBJ1-2; D not certain. This CDR3 has 13 residues. Germline assignment: CDR1 MGHDK and CDR2 SYGVNS. Trimming removed 1 base from V and 9 bases from J, with 12 bases in between.

CDR3 DNA sequence: TGTGCCTGGAGTGTAGGACAGGCCCTCTTATCCGGGGCCAACGTCCTGACTTTC. Encoded protein: CAWSVGQALLSGANVLTF. This rearrangement joins TRBV30 to TRBJ2-6, with 7 bases matching TRBD1. Germline assignment: CDR1 GTSNPN and CDR2 SVGIG (reference sequence). CDR3 size: 18 residues. Trimming removed 0 bases from V and 4 bases from J; junction bases left unmatched: 12.

The chain has TRBV5-1 and TRBJ2-1; D might be TRBD2 (6 bases). V shed 0 bases and J shed 4 bases, with 11 bases lying between them. This CDR3 has 15 residues. Looked up from germline, CDR1 is SGHRS and CDR2 is YFSETQ. The CDR3 coding sequence is TGCGCCAGCAGCTTGGGCGGGACCGAGTACAATGAGCAGTTCTTC. This translates into CASSLGGTEYNEQFF.